This is a list of T cell receptor beta chains from one sample in a study of cytomegalovirus exposure and HLA in healthy donors. Some clones are missing from TCRdb's copy, which holds only in-frame ones; the method was immunoSEQ multiplex PCR. Of about 170,000 clones in the sample, 75% to 90% are singletons; the top ten hold around 4.4%. Input material: PBMCs. The receptors originated from a woman in her 50s in good health and CMV-seropositive. Each CDR3 is given with its conserved first and last residue. A D gene is named only where the DNA matches it firmly. Clone size is given for some rows only: seen once, a few or many times, or a class if the clone is expanded.

>TRBJ2-2|TRBV19|-|TRBD2
TGTGCCAGTAGTGTACTAGCGGGAGTGTCCGGGGAGCTGTTTTTT
CASSVLAGVSGELFF
>TRBJ1-2|TRBV29-1|-|-
TGCAGCGTTGGGGAGGACCACTATGGCTACACCTTC
CSVGEDHYGYTF
>TRBJ2-5|TRBV7-2|-|TRBD2
TGTGCCAGCAGCCCGACTAGCGGGGGGCTGGAGACCCAGTACTTC
CASSPTSGGLETQYF
>TRBJ2-2|TRBV11-3|-|TRBD2
TGTGCCAGCAGCTTAGGTGGAGCGGGGACGAACACCGGGGAGCTGTTTTTT
CASSLGGAGTNTGELFF
>TRBJ2-2|TRBV19|-|-
TGTGCCAGTAGTAGCGGGACAGCCCCCACCGGGGAGCTGTTTTTT
CASSSGTAPTGELFF
>TRBJ1-2|TRBV7-2|-|-
TGTGCCAGCAGCCCCCCCCTGGGAGGGAACTATGGCTACACCTTC
CASSPPLGGNYGYTF
>TRBJ2-3|TRBV6-6|-|-
TGTGCCAGCAGTTCGAGCGGGAGCACAGATACGCAGTATTTT
CASSSSGSTDTQYF
>TRBJ2-7|TRBV6-4|-|-
TGTGTCCCGGGACAATATTTAATTGGGCAGTACTTC
CVPGQYLIGQYF
>TRBJ2-2|TRBV19|-|-
TGTGCCAGTAGGACTCACCGCTTATCTCCTAACACCGGGGAGCTGTTTTTT
CASRTHRLSPNTGELFF
>TRBJ2-2|TRBV6-5|few|-
TGTGCCAGCAGTTACTTCAGGGGGGAGAACACCGGGGAGCTGTTTTTT
CASSYFRGENTGELFF
>TRBJ2-5|TRBV5-1|-|-
TGCGCCAGCAGCCCGACAGGAACAAAAGAGACCCAGTACTTC
CASSPTGTKETQYF
>TRBJ2-7|TRBV30|-|-
TGTGCCTGGAGCGTACGGGAAAGGTGGTCCTACGAGCAGTACTTC
CAWSVRERWSYEQYF
>TRBJ1-4|TRBV5-7|-|TRBD1
TGTGCCAGCAGCTTGGCCGGACAGGGAGTCGCAACTAATGAAAAACTGTTTTTT
CASSLAGQGVATNEKLFF
>TRBJ2-5|TRBV30|-|-
TGTGCCTTAAGTGGGCCGCGAGAGACCCAGTACTTC
CALSGPRETQYF
>TRBJ2-7|TRBV25-1|-|-
TGTGCCAGCAGTCCCATCCCCGGGGAGCAGTACTTC
CASSPIPGEQYF
>TRBJ1-1|TRBV19|-|-
TGTGCCAGTAGTGAGCAGGGGACCGACGTCGCTGAAGCTTTCTTT
CASSEQGTDVAEAFF
>TRBJ2-2|TRBV5-1|-|TRBD1
TGCGCCAGCAGCTGGACAGGACTGAACACCGGGGAGCTGTTTTTT
CASSWTGLNTGELFF
>TRBJ1-1|TRBV6-6|few|TRBD1
TGTGCCAGCAGTTTGGGACAGGGGCGGTTTGACACTGAAGCTTTCTTT
CASSLGQGRFDTEAFF
>TRBJ2-2|TRBV4-2|-|TRBD2
TGTGCCAGCAGCCAAGGACTAGCGGAGACCGGGGAGCTGTTTTTT
CASSQGLAETGELFF
>TRBJ2-5|TRBV7-7|once|TRBD1
TGTGCTAGCAGCTTAGGGACAGAAGAGACCCAGTACTTC
CASSLGTEETQYF
>TRBJ2-5|TRBV29-1|-|TRBD2
TGCAGCGTTCGTCGGGGGGGGCAAGAGACCCAGTACTTC
CSVRRGGQETQYF
>TRBJ2-2|TRBV7-2|few|-
TGTGCCAGCAGCTTAGTATGGCAGGGGGGTAACACCGGGGAGCTGTTTTTT
CASSLVWQGGNTGELFF
>TRBJ2-5|TRBV7-9|-|-
TGTGCCAGCAGCTTAAGAGTCCAGGGAATCCCGGAGACCCAGTACTTC
CASSLRVQGIPETQYF
>TRBJ2-5|TRBV5-1|-|TRBD2
TGCGCCAGCAGCTTTGGAGCGGGGCAGGCCTACCAAGAGACCCAGTACTTC
CASSFGAGQAYQETQYF
>TRBJ1-5|TRBV19|-|TRBD1
TGTGCCAGTAGGGTAGGACAGGGGAGGTTTATGAGCAATCAGCCCCAGCATTTT
CASRVGQGRFMSNQPQHF
>TRBJ2-3|TRBV7-3|-|TRBD2
TGTGCCAGCAGCAAAAGGACTAGCGGAACTAGCACAGATACGCAGTATTTT
CASSKRTSGTSTDTQYF
>TRBJ1-5|TRBV7-2|-|-
TGTGCCAGCAGCTTAGGGACAAATTATCAGCCCCAGCATTTT
CASSLGTNYQPQHF
>TRBJ1-1|TRBV4-3|-|-
TGCGCCAGCAGCCAAGATGCCCACGGGGTGGGGACTCAGGAAGCTTTCTTT
CASSQDAHGVGTQEAFF
>TRBJ2-3|TRBV30|few|-
TGTGCCTGGCGGACTACCGGGGCATCCAATACGCAGTATTTT
CAWRTTGASNTQYF
>TRBJ1-6|TRBV30|-|TRBD1
TGTGCCTGGAGTGTACCAGGGATGCACGGACAGGGGCCCAGCTCCTATAATTCACCCCTCCACTTT
CAWSVPGMHGQGPSSYNSPLHF
>TRBJ2-3|TRBV9|-|TRBD2
TGTGCCAGCAGCGTAGTAGGACTAGCGGGGAAGGGAACAGATACGCAGTATTTT
CASSVVGLAGKGTDTQYF
>TRBJ2-5|TRBV7-2|-|TRBD2
TGTGCCAGCAGCCCCCTAACGGGGGGGCTAGAGACCCAGTACTTC
CASSPLTGGLETQYF